One T cell receptor (beta chain) is described in this entry. The sample comes from a study of radiotherapy plus CTLA-4 blockade in lung cancer. Study at large: Objective responses were observed in 15% to 20% of patients, and disease control was achieved by roughly 30%.

Sequencing was performed with immunoSEQ multiplex PCR; in TCRdb, only in-frame clones are kept and a portion is missing. The repertoire includes about 62,000 clones, around 77% of them detected once, and around 4.8% sits in the top ten. The CDR3 has 15 amino acids. Trimming pared 0 bases from V and 4 bases from J, leaving 12 bases between. CDR1 and CDR2 (germline): MGHRA, YSYEKL. The chain employs TRBV4-1 and TRBJ1-2; no clear D gene. The sequence derives from a human donor with non-small cell lung cancer who had a complete response to radiotherapy plus ipilimumab. Sequenced here: peripheral blood, sampled from a patient treated with radiotherapy plus ipilimumab. The CDR3 sequence: CASSQDLTAAYGYTF. The CDR3 DNA is TGCGCCAGCAGCCAAGATCTAACAGCGGCCTATGGCTACACCTTC.